The T cell receptor beta chain described here comes from a study of graft-versus-host responses after intestinal transplantation. Only in-frame clones appear in the TCRdb table, and some are missing; sequencing was by immunoSEQ multiplex PCR. The table includes about 120,000 clones, about 93% detected once. Concerning this clone: The antigen is not known.

Study-wide results and caveats: GvH clones were found in recipient marrow; some appeared first in ileum or blood.

Germline V gives CDR1 SGDLS, CDR2 YYNGEE. V shed 0 bases and J shed 6 bases, with 4 bases lying between them. This CDR3 has 12 amino acids. The rearrangement uses TRBV9 and TRBJ2-1; D is unclear. This sample comprised unstimulated CD4+ T cells sorted from spleen or lymph node cells, obtained before intestinal transplant. The sequence was collected from a human donor who received an intestinal transplant. The CDR3 DNA is TGTGCCAGCAGCGTAGCTTTCAATGAGCAGTTCTTC. As protein: CASSVAFNEQFF.